This T cell receptor beta chain emerged from a study of cytomegalovirus exposure and HLA in healthy donors. Study results and limitations: Cytomegalovirus-associated TCR beta chains were listed, numbering approximately 150. Among TCR sequences, most were rare, though some public TCRs appeared in many donors. In vitro confirmation showed three CMV-associated chains to be CMV antigen specific.

V lost 8 bases and J lost 3; bases outside the gene matches: 4. Per germline, CDR1 LNHDA and CDR2 SQIVND (reference sequence). The CDR3 length is 13 residues. Profiled with immunoSEQ multiplex PCR; TCRdb holds only in-frame clones, not every one. The sample has roughly 300,000 clones, approximately 88% seen once; the top ten hold roughly 0.93%. These donors were members of the approximately 110-subject validation cohort, a group separate from the roughly 700-subject first cohort. A note on this clone: Its specificity is unknown.

The TCR comes from a woman aged 18-29 years in good health and CMV-seronegative. This chain uses TRBV19 with TRBJ1-2, with TRBD1 matching 9 bases. Sequenced: PBMCs. The CDR3 DNA is TGTGCCAGTTCGGACAGGGGTGACTATGGCTACACCTTC. As protein: CASSDRGDYGYTF.